These 14 T cell receptor beta chains share one sample of origin, sequenced in a study of T cells in Graves' hyperthyroidism and ophthalmopathy. The CDR3 regions of TCR beta were amplified from RNA transcripts. When the TCR CDR3 underwent first-round RT-PCR, the HTBI primer set was used. TCRdb re-called the multiplex PCR reads with MiXCR, one entry per CDR3 protein. In the table there are roughly 250,000 distinct CDR3 sequences, about 17% of which are singletons. Specimen: blood. The receptors originated from a woman aged 18-30 years with Graves' ophthalmopathy.

This clonotype occurred many times. The V call is TRBV5-1, the J call TRBJ1-2; weak D call: TRBD1 (5 bases). CDR1 and CDR2 from the germline V gene are SGHRS and YFSETQ. The CDR3 runs 14 residues. Deletions cut 5 bases from V and 1 base from J, with 12 bases between. The CDR3 is CASRADIYNYGYTF. The CDR3 nucleotides are TGCGCCAGCAGGGCGGACATTTATAACTATGGCTACACCTTC.

Many counts were recorded for this clonotype. The chain carries TRBV10-2 and TRBJ1-2; D is ambiguous. The CDR3 runs 15 residues. In germline, CDR1 is WSHSY, CDR2 SAAADI. V gave up 0 bases and J gave up 3 bases, with 11 bases separating them. The CDR3 DNA sequence: TGCGCCAGCAGTGAGTCTAGCGGTGGTTACTATGGCTACACCTTC. Amino acids: CASSESSGGYYGYTF.

This clonotype was seen many times. The rearrangement uses TRBV6-4 and TRBJ2-7; 8 bases line up with TRBD2. V was pared by 3 bases and J by 2 bases, with 6 bases of the junction left unmatched. Germline CDR1 and CDR2: MRHNA and SNTAGT. The CDR3 extends over 15 amino acids. The chain's CDR3 is CASSEGAGVPYEQYF. Here the CDR3 DNA reads TGTGCCAGCAGTGAAGGAGCGGGAGTTCCCTACGAGCAGTACTTC.

This clonotype was detected many times. The rearrangement uses TRBV4-2 and TRBJ2-5; the D gene is possibly TRBD2 (5 bases). CDR1 LGHNA and CDR2 YNFKEQ come from the germline V gene. Trimming left V 0 bases short and J 1 base short, with 9 bases between. This CDR3 comprises 15 residues. Here the CDR3 DNA reads TGTGCCAGCAGCCAAGAGAGGGCGAGCCAAGAGACCCAGTACTTC. It is translated as CASSQERASQETQYF.

This clonotype was recorded many times. This chain joins TRBV3-1 and TRBJ2-7, with 13 bases matching TRBD2. J was trimmed by 4 bases and V by 4 bases; bases with no gene match: 7. This CDR3 region has 16 residues. The germline gives CDR1 LGHDT, CDR2 YNNKEL (reference sequence). CDR3 nucleotide sequence: TGTGCCAGCAGCCTCATACTAGCGGGGGGGCTGTACGAGCAGTACTTC. It codes for CASSLILAGGLYEQYF.

This clonotype was counted ten times or more. This sequence joins TRBV6-1 and TRBJ2-7; the D gene is possibly TRBD2 (6 bases). CDR3 length equals 16 residues. V was cut by 7 bases and J by 3 bases, with 22 bases left in between. The germline CDR1 and CDR2 sequences are MNHNS and SASEGT. The CDR3 here is CASTIVVGGKSYEQYF. The CDR3 nucleotides are TGTGCCAGCACCATAGTAGTTGGGGGGAAGAGCTACGAGCAGTACTTC.

This clonotype was found many times. The chain carries TRBV28 and TRBJ2-7, with D perhaps matching TRBD2 (5 bases). CDR1 and CDR2 (germline): MDHEN, SYDVKM. The CDR3 loop spans 15 amino acids. V was shortened by 2 bases and J by 0 bases, with 11 bases between the two germline ends. CDR3 sequence: CASSLGGATSYEQYF. CDR3 bases: TGTGCCAGCAGTTTAGGAGGAGCCACCTCCTACGAGCAGTACTTC.

The sample holds many counts of this clonotype. V usage is TRBV6-5 and J usage is TRBJ2-1; 8 positions match TRBD2. Germline lookup yields CDR1 MNHEY and CDR2 SVGAGI. The CDR3 totals 14 residues. J lost 7 bases, V lost 2 bases, and 4 bases had no gene match. The CDR3 DNA reads as TGTGCCAGCAGTTACAACCAGCGGGAGAATGAGCAGTTCTTC. Translated, it gives CASSYNQRENEQFF.

This clonotype was seen at least ten times. The chain uses TRBV4-2 and TRBJ2-1; 12 bases match TRBD2. Unmatched junction bases numbered 11, after V lost 0 bases and J lost 5 bases. CDR3 length: 19 residues. Germline values: CDR1 LGHNA, CDR2 YNFKEQ. The CDR3, as DNA: TGTGCCAGCAGCCAAGATTCAGTGACTAGCGGGAGAGAGGACAATGAGCAGTTCTTC. It translates to CASSQDSVTSGREDNEQFF.

There are many counts of this clonotype. This chain uses TRBV7-9 with TRBJ2-7; 10 nucleotides match TRBD1. Germline V gene sequence: CDR1 SEHNR, CDR2 FQNEAQ (reference sequence). With 5 bases clipped from V and 7 bases from J, the junction kept 8 bases outside the gene matches. The CDR3 is 14 amino acids. CDR3 in DNA: TGTGCCAGCAGCGACCGGGACAGGGGATGGGAGCAGTACTTC. Translating it yields CASSDRDRGWEQYF.

The gene calls are TRBV5-6 and TRBJ1-2, with 7 bases identical to TRBD1. The germline V gene has CDR1 SGHDT and CDR2 YYEEEE. The CDR3 sequence is 15 residues long. V shed 4 bases and J 4 bases; nucleotides not matched to a gene: 10. CDR3 in amino acids: CASSHPRTGSYGYTF. The CDR3 nucleotides read TGTGCCAGCAGCCACCCGAGGACAGGATCCTATGGCTACACCTTC.

This clonotype was seen repeatedly, ten times or more. The gene calls are TRBV30 and TRBJ1-3; 8 bases are shared with TRBD1. The V and J ends lost 1 base and 8 bases, in that order; junction bases with no gene match: 10. Germline V lookup: CDR1 GTSNPN, CDR2 SVGIG (reference sequence). This CDR3 region has 15 residues. For the CDR3, the DNA is TGTGCCTGGAGTGGGCCGGGACAGGAGTGGCACACCATATATTTT. It specifies CAWSGPGQEWHTIYF.

This clonotype was recorded at least ten times. The chain uses TRBV5-5 and TRBJ2-7, with a possible D match to TRBD1 (6 bases). Trimming left V 4 bases short and J 2 bases short, with 16 bases between. Germline CDR1 reads SGHKS; CDR2 reads YYEKEE (reference sequence). This CDR3 has 15 residues. The chain's CDR3 is CASSLSGASTYEQYF. The CDR3 bases are TGTGCCAGCAGCCTCTCAGGGGCTAGTACCTACGAGCAGTACTTC.

This clonotype was counted ten times or more. The chain employs TRBV29-1 and TRBJ2-7; 9 bases fit TRBD1. The trim removed 7 bases at V and 1 base at J, leaving 5 bases unmatched. In germline, CDR1 is SQVTM, CDR2 ANQGSEA. The CDR3 spans 13 residues. CDR3 sequence: CSARDRDSYEQYF. The CDR3, as DNA: TGCAGCGCCCGGGACAGGGATTCCTACGAGCAGTACTTC.